Below, 9 T cell receptor beta chains from the same sample are listed, as sequenced in a study of blood T cell repertoires in COVID-19. Libraries were prepared by immunoSEQ multiplex PCR; TCRdb keeps only in-frame clonotypes and omits some of them. The sample lists around 330,000 clones, approximately 88% seen once, with approximately 5.5% in the top ten. Sequences were obtained from PBMCs or T cells enriched from blood (not recorded which). The receptors originated from a man in his sixties who had recovered from COVID-19.

V usage is TRBV5-4 and J usage is TRBJ1-6; perhaps TRBD1 as D (5 bases). The CDR3 spans 16 residues. Trimming left V 7 bases short and J 6 bases short, with 20 bases between. Germline loops: CDR1 SGHNT, CDR2 YYREEE (reference sequence). DNA of the CDR3: TGTGCCAGCTCGGTCGGTGGGGCGGGGGGTAATTCACCCCTCCACTTT. This gives the protein CASSVGGAGGNSPLHF. The full variable domain, with the rest looked up from reference TRBV5-4 and TRBJ1-6, is ETGVTQSPTHLIKTRGQQVTLRCSSQSGHNTVSWYQQALGQGPQFIFQYYREEENGRGNFPPRFSGLQFPNYSSELNVNALELDDSALYLCASSVGGAGGNSPLHFGNGTRLTVT.

The rearrangement uses TRBV5-1 and TRBJ2-3; no clear D. Germline loops: CDR1 SGHRS, CDR2 YFSETQ. The CDR3 totals 13 residues. V was shortened by 0 bases and J by 3 bases, with 5 bases between the two germline ends. The CDR3 DNA reads as TGCGCCAGCAGCTTGGACGGGACAGATACGCAGTATTTT. As protein: CASSLDGTDTQYF.

This chain connects TRBV5-4 to TRBJ1-5; D call uncertain. Germline V lookup: CDR1 SGHNT, CDR2 YYREEE (reference sequence). V shed 2 bases and J shed 6 bases, with 9 bases lying between them. This CDR3 contains 13 residues. CDR3 DNA: TGTGCCAGCAGCTTCCCGGGAACTCAGCCCCAGCATTTT. As protein: CASSFPGTQPQHF.

The chain employs TRBV5-6 and TRBJ1-1; D gene uncertain. The V end lost 4 bases, the J end lost 11 bases, and 18 bases lay between the germline ends. The CDR3 is made up of 13 amino acids. The V gene's germline CDR1 is SGHDT and CDR2 YYEEEE. As DNA, the CDR3 is TGTGCCAGCAGCCTGGACCGCGGCCTTTGGGCTTTCTTT. It yields the protein CASSLDRGLWAFF.

The V gene is TRBV27, the J gene TRBJ1-6; 7 nucleotides line up with TRBD1. Germline values: CDR1 MNHEY, CDR2 SMNVEV (reference sequence). V was clipped by 5 bases and J by 3 bases; unmatched bases: 13. CDR3 length: 18 amino acids. CDR3 nucleotides: TGTGCCAGCAGTCAAAGGGGGCGCGCGGAGTACTATAATTCACCCCTCCACTTT. Translating it yields CASSQRGRAEYYNSPLHF.

V usage is TRBV24-1 and J usage is TRBJ2-1; the D gene is possibly TRBD1 (6 bases). CDR1 is KGHDR and CDR2 is SFDVKD in the germline V gene. V lost 7 bases, J lost 0 bases, and 15 bases lay in between. CDR3 length: 16 amino acids. CDR3 in amino acids: CATRIGDTRSYNEQFF. DNA of the CDR3: TGTGCCACCAGGATAGGGGACACCCGCTCCTACAATGAGCAGTTCTTC.

Worth noting for this clone: The same CDR3 also results from other DNA sequences found in this sample. The chain uses TRBV5-1 and TRBJ2-7; TRBD1 matches 9 bases. Germline V gene sequence: CDR1 SGHRS, CDR2 YFSETQ. V gave up 0 bases and J gave up 6 bases; unmatched junction bases: 1. The CDR3 has 13 amino acids. The CDR3 here is CASSLGQGGEQYF. The CDR3 DNA reads as TGCGCCAGCAGCTTGGGACAGGGGGGCGAGCAGTACTTC.

The V and J genes are TRBV6-5 and TRBJ2-3; 10 nucleotides align to TRBD1. Germline V lookup: CDR1 MNHEY, CDR2 SVGAGI. The trim removed 6 bases at V and 5 bases at J, leaving 8 bases unmatched. This CDR3 is built from 15 residues. CDR3: CASRSRGTGEDTQYF. CDR3 sequence (DNA): TGTGCCAGCAGAAGCCGGGGGACAGGGGAAGATACGCAGTATTTT.

The chain carries TRBV11-1 and TRBJ1-3, with D tentatively TRBD1 (6 bases). Germline V gene lookup returns CDR1 SGHAT and CDR2 FQDESV (reference sequence). The V gene lost 3 bases and the J gene lost 4 bases, with 10 bases spanning the gap. The CDR3 consists of 14 residues. The CDR3 DNA reads as TGTGCCAGCAGCTTTGGGGGCGCCGGAAACACCATATATTTT. This gives the protein CASSFGGAGNTIYF.